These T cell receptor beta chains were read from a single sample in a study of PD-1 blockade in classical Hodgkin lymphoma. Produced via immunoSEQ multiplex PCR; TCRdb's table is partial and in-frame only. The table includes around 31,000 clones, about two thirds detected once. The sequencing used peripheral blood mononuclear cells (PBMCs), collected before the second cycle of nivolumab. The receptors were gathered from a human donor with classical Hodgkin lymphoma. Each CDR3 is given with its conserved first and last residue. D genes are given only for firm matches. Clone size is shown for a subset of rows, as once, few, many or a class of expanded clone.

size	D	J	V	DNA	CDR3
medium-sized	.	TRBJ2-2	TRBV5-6	TGTGCCAGCAGCGAGTTCGTCGCCTTGGGGGAGCTGTTTTTT	CASSEFVALGELFF
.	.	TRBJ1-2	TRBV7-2	TGTGCCAGCAGCGTAAACCGGGACCTCGTCGGTGGCTACACCTTC	CASSVNRDLVGGYTF
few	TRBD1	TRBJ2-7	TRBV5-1	TGCGCCAGCAGCTTGACAGGGACAGGCGTCAAGCAGTACTTC	CASSLTGTGVKQYF
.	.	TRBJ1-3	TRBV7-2	TGTGCCAGCAGCGAAGCGGGTGGGAACACCATATATTTT	CASSEAGGNTIYF
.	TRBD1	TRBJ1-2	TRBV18	TGTGCCAGCTCACTTCGGGACAGAAACCTCTATGGCTACACCTTC	CASSLRDRNLYGYTF
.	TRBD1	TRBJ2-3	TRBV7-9	TGTGCCAGCAGCTTCATGGGACAGGCAGATACGCAGTATTTT	CASSFMGQADTQYF
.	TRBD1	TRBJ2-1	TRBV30	TGTGCCTGGAGTACCCCCGGGACAGGGAAGGTCGGTGAGCAGTTCTTC	CAWSTPGTGKVGEQFF
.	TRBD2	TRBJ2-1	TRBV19	TGTGCCAGTAGGGTCCGGGGAGGGGCGCACAATGAGCAGTTCTTC	CASRVRGGAHNEQFF
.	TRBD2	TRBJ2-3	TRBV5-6	TGTGCCAGCAGCTTGTCAGCGGGAGGGTGGGCCGATACGCAGTATTTT	CASSLSAGGWADTQYF
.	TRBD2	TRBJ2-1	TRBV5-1	TGCGCCAGCAGCCTGAGGGGCGGGGGGAATGAGCAGTTCTTC	CASSLRGGGNEQFF
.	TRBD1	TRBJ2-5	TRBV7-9	TGTGCCAGCAGCCCACTCACCCGGGACAGGGGAGAGACCCAGTACTTC	CASSPLTRDRGETQYF
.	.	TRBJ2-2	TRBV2	TGTGCCAGCTCCCCCACTGGGCCCGGCGGGATGACCGGGGAGCTGTTTTTT	CASSPTGPGGMTGELFF
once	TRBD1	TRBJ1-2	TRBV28	TGTGCCAGCAGTAGGATTGCGGGACAGGGGGCGATCAGCGGCTACACCTTC	CASSRIAGQGAISGYTF
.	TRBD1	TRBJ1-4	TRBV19	TGTGCCAGTAGTCCGACAGGGGGCAGGACTAATGAAAAACTGTTTTTT	CASSPTGGRTNEKLFF